The sequence of this T cell receptor beta chain was determined in a study of identical twins. The study, taken as a whole, reports: Conclusions leaned on cross-sectional statistical analysis and did not track the same donors over time.

All donors were healthy Caucasians. Regarding this clonotype: Its antigen is still unknown.

A universal primer binding site was introduced by template switching. The final cDNA contained unique molecular identifiers. TCRdb called the 5' RACE reads again in MiXCR, with one record for every CDR3 protein. The table shows around 650,000 distinct CDR3 sequences, with about 7.1% occurring only once. These data were also reused for a study on yellow fever vaccine responses in identical twins. That work adds: Reported findings indicate that twins' vaccine T cell responses seemed partially convergent, partially personalized.

This TCR was sampled from a young woman in good health. Sequenced material: PBMCs.

Written as DNA, the CDR3 is TGTGCCAGCAGTCCAACGTTCAGGGGAATGAATGAGCAGTTCTTC. Encoded protein: CASSPTFRGMNEQFF. The chain has TRBV27 and TRBJ2-1, with a weak D call TRBD1 (6 bases). The germline V and J ends were trimmed by 5 bases and 7 bases, with 18 bases remaining between them. The CDR3 spans 15 residues. CDR1 and CDR2 from the germline V gene are MNHEY and SMNVEV (reference sequence).